This TCR beta chain was captured in a study of blood T cell repertoires in COVID-19. Overall study: Material from acute and convalescent COVID-19 was sourced from the United States, Italy and Spain. Sources were T cells, B-cell-depleted T cells, or PBMCs; the material itself was cDNA or gDNA.

Germline values: CDR1 GTSNPN, CDR2 SVGIG (reference sequence). The CDR3 runs to 11 residues. Trimming cost V 7 bases and J 2 bases, with 8 bases left between them. This clone has only a few counts. Some clones are missing from TCRdb's copy, which holds only in-frame ones; the method was immunoSEQ multiplex PCR. The repertoire holds about 280,000 clones, around nine tenths seen once, with less than 15% in the top ten. The specimen was peripheral blood. V is TRBV30 and J is TRBJ1-2; D call uncertain. The receptor's source is a woman between 65 and 79 years old with COVID-19, enrolled during active disease. The CDR3 DNA reads TGTGCCTTCGGCGGGAACTATGGCTACACCTTC. Its protein product is CAFGGNYGYTF.